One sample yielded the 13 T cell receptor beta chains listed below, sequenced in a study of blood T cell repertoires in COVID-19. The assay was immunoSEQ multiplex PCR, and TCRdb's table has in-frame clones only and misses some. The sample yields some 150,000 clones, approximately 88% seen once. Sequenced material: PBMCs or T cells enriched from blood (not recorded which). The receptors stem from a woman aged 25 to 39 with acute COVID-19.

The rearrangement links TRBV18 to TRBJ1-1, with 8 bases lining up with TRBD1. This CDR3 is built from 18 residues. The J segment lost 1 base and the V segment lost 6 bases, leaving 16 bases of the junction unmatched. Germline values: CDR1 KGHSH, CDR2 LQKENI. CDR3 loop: CASSLLGQGSLENTEAFF. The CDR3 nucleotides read TGTGCCAGCTCCCTCCTCGGACAGGGATCGTTGGAGAACACTGAAGCTTTCTTT.

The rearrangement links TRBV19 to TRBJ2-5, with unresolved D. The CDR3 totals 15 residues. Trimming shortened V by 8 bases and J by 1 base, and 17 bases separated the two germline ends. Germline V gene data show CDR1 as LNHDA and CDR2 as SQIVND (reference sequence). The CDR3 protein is CASASGTSRQETQYF. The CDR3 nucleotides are TGTGCCAGTGCTAGTGGAACTTCGCGCCAAGAGACCCAGTACTTC.

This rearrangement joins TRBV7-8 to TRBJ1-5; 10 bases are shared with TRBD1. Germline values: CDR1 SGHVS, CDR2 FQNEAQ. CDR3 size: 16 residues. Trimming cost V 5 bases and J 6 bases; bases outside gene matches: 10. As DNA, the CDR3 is TGTGCCAGCAGCCAAGGGGACAGGGGAAGGTCTCAGCCCCAGCATTTT. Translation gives CASSQGDRGRSQPQHF.

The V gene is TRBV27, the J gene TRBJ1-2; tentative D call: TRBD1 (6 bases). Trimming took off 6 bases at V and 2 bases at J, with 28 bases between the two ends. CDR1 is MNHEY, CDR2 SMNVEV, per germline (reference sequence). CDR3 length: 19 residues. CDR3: CASRPFLVRAGAKNYGYTF. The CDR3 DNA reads TGTGCCAGCAGACCTTTCTTAGTTAGGGCAGGGGCGAAAAACTATGGCTACACCTTC.

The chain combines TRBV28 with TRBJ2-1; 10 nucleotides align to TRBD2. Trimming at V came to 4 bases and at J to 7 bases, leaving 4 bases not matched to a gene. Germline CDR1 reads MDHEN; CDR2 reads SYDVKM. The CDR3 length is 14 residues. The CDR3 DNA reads TGTGCCAGCAGTTCAGCGGGAGGGGTGAATGAGCAGTTCTTC. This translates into CASSSAGGVNEQFF.

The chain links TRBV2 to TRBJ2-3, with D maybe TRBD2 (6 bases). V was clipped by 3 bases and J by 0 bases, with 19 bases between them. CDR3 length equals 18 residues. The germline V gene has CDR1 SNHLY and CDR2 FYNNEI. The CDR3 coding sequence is TGTGCCAGCAGTGAGGGAGACGGGAGCCGTACTAGCACAGATACGCAGTATTTT. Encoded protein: CASSEGDGSRTSTDTQYF. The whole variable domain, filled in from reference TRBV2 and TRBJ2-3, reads EPEVTQTPSHQVTQMGQEVILRCVPISNHLYFYWYRQILGQKVEFLVSFYNNEISEKSEIFDDQFSVERPDGSNFTLKIRSTKLEDSAMYFCASSEGDGSRTSTDTQYFGPGTRLTVL.

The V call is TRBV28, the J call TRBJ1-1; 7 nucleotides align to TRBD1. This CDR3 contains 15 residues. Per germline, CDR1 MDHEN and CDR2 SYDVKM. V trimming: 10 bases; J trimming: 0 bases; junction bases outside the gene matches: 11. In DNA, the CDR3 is TGTGCCACCCTAGGCGTCACAGGGGTGAACACTGAAGCTTTCTTT. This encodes CATLGVTGVNTEAFF.

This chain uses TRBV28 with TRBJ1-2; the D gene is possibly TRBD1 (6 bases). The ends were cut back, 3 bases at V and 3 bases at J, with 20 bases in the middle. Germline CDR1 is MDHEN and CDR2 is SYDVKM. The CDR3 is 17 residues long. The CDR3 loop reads CASSFFSPGVLDYGYTF. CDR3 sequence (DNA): TGTGCCAGCAGTTTCTTTTCCCCAGGGGTACTCGACTATGGCTACACCTTC.

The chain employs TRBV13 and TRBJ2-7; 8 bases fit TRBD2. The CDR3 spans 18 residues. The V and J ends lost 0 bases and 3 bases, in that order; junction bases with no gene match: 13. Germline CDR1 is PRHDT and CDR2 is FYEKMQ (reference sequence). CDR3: CASSLGLSLAGGNYEQYF. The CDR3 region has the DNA TGTGCCAGCAGCTTAGGCCTGTCTTTGGCGGGAGGAAACTACGAGCAGTACTTC.

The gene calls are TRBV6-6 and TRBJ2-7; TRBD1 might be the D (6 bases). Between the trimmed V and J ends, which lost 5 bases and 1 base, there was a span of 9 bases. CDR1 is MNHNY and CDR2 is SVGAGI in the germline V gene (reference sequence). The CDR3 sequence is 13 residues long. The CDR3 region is CASSRQASYEQYF. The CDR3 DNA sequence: TGTGCCAGCAGTCGACAGGCTTCCTACGAGCAGTACTTC.

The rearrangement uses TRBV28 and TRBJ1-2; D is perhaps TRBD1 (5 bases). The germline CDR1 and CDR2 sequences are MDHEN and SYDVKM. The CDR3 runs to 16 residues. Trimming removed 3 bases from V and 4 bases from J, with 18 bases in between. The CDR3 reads CASSFQGGGVGYGYTF. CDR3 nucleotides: TGTGCCAGCAGTTTTCAGGGCGGCGGTGTTGGCTATGGCTACACCTTC.

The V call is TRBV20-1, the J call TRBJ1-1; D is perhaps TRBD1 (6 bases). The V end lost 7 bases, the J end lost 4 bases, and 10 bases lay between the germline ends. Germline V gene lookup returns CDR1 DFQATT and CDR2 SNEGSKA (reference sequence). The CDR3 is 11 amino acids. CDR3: CSEGVGTEAFF. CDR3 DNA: TGCAGTGAGGGGGTTGGCACTGAAGCTTTCTTT.

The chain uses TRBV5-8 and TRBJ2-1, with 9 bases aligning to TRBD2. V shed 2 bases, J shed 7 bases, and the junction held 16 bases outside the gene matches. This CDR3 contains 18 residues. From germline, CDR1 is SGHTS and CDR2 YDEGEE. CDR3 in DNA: TGTGCCAGCAGCTTCCTTGATAGCGGGAGTCCCTACAGGAATGAGCAGTTCTTC. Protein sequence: CASSFLDSGSPYRNEQFF.